The 23 T cell receptor beta chains below were found in one sample sequenced in a study of T cells in Graves' hyperthyroidism and ophthalmopathy. Researchers amplified the TCR beta CDR3 regions from RNA transcripts. TCR CDR3 regions were first amplified by RT-PCR with HTBI primers. TCRdb reanalysed the multiplex PCR reads using MiXCR and keeps one entry per CDR3 protein. The sample yields a few hundred thousand distinct CDR3 sequences, more than 15% seen once. Sequencing was performed on blood. The receptors derive from a woman between 40 and 55 years old with Graves' ophthalmopathy.

This clonotype was observed at least ten times. The chain has TRBV28 and TRBJ2-7, with D uncertain. V was trimmed by 4 bases and J by 2 bases, leaving 9 bases between them. Germline V gene sequence: CDR1 MDHEN, CDR2 SYDVKM. The CDR3 extends over 13 amino acids. CDR3 region: CASSSPVTYEQYF. The CDR3 DNA follows: TGTGCCAGCAGTTCCCCCGTAACCTACGAGCAGTACTTC. Based on the CDR3 plus reference TRBV28 and TRBJ2-7, the full variable domain is DVKVTQSSRYLVKRTGEKVFLECVQDMDHENMFWYRQDPGLGLRLIYFSYDVKMKEKGDIPEGYSVSREKKERFSLILESASTNQTSMYLCASSSPVTYEQYFGPGTRLTVT.

This clonotype came up a few times. The rearrangement links TRBV2 to TRBJ2-3; the match to TRBD1 covers 11 bases. The length of the CDR3 is 19 residues. CDR1 is SNHLY and CDR2 is FYNNEI in the germline V gene. V was clipped by 3 bases and J by 3 bases; unmatched bases: 14. The CDR3 loop is CASSERTGGMVMVTDTQYF. The CDR3 region has the DNA TGTGCCAGCAGTGAGAGGACAGGGGGCATGGTAATGGTAACAGATACGCAGTATTTT.

As to this clonotype: Possible read error: a much larger clone is one base away. This CDR3 fails to terminate in the conserved phenylalanine or tryptophan, so it likely reflects a read error. The genes are TRBV12-3 or TRBV12-4 and TRBJ2-3; perhaps TRBD2 as D (6 bases). CDR3 size: 14 residues. Trimming shortened V by 6 bases and J by 2 bases, and 12 bases separated the two germline ends. The CDR3 nucleotides read TGTGCCAGCAGCGGCGGGGTGGACACAGATACGCAGTATTCT. Its protein product is CASSGGVDTDTQYS.

CDR3 residues: CAISAPPSGSTGELFF. The CDR3 DNA follows: TGTGCCATCAGTGCCCCGCCTAGCGGGAGCACCGGGGAGCTGTTTTTT. The chain employs TRBV10-3 and TRBJ2-2, with TRBD2 matching over 10 bases. The CDR3 loop spans 16 amino acids. Trimming took 4 bases from V and 4 from J; bases not matched to a gene: 6. Per germline, CDR1 ENHRY and CDR2 SYGVKD.

This clonotype came up a few times. This sequence joins TRBV3-1 and TRBJ2-3, with 13 bases aligning to TRBD2. Looked up from germline, CDR1 is LGHDT and CDR2 is YNNKEL (reference sequence). The CDR3 consists of 16 residues. V dropped 4 bases and J dropped 5; count of bases not matched to a gene: 6. The CDR3 DNA reads TGTGCCAGCAGCCGCCAAACTAGCGGGGGGGTAGATACGCAGTATTTT. Protein: CASSRQTSGGVDTQYF.

This chain connects TRBV6-1 to TRBJ1-5; 7 nucleotides align to TRBD1. The CDR3 spans 17 residues. With V trimmed by 6 bases and J by 4 bases, 15 bases remained unmatched. Germline CDR1 is MNHNS and CDR2 is SASEGT. CDR3 loop: CASRLLYRGPMNQPQHF. The CDR3 DNA sequence: TGTGCCAGCAGACTCCTATACAGGGGACCGATGAATCAGCCCCAGCATTTT.

This clonotype was seen at least ten times. The junction departs from germline at one end; a sequencing error may be responsible. The genes are TRBV2 and TRBJ2-7, with 8 bases matching TRBD1. The germline CDR1 and CDR2 sequences are SNHLY and FYNNEI. The CDR3 extends over 13 amino acids. The CDR3 region is CASSRQGLDEQYF. Written as DNA, the CDR3 is TGCGCCAGCAGCCGACAGGGGCTTGACGAGCAGTACTTC.

This clonotype was seen ten or more times. The rearrangement links TRBV7-9 to TRBJ2-3, with D tentatively TRBD2 (5 bases). The CDR3 is 13 amino acids. Trimming removed 8 bases at V and 2 bases at J, with 11 bases between. Looked up from germline, CDR1 is SEHNR and CDR2 is FQNEAQ (reference sequence). CDR3 in amino acids: CASSPSNTDTQYF. The CDR3 region has the DNA TGTGCCAGCTCACCTAGCAACACAGATACGCAGTATTTT.

This clonotype has at least ten counts. The genes are TRBV2 and TRBJ1-1; 12 bases agree with TRBD1. Germline V CDR1 and CDR2: SNHLY, FYNNEI. The trim removed 6 bases at V and 1 base at J, leaving 0 bases unmatched. The CDR3 spans 14 residues. DNA for the CDR3: TGTGCCAGCAGGGGACAGGGGGCGAACACTGAAGCTTTCTTT. Translated: CASRGQGANTEAFF.

This clonotype was seen many times. The chain employs TRBV7-2 and TRBJ1-1, with 8 bases matching TRBD1. The CDR3 extends over 15 amino acids. With V trimmed by 5 bases and J by 1 base, 6 bases remained unmatched. The germline gives CDR1 SGHTA, CDR2 FQGNSA. CDR3 in DNA: TGTGCCAGCAGCCCCGCCGGGACAGGGAACACTGAAGCTTTCTTT. It is translated as CASSPAGTGNTEAFF.

As to this clonotype: A much larger clone lies one base from this, so it may be a read error. The rearrangement uses TRBV2 and TRBJ2-3, with 12 bases lining up with TRBD2. This CDR3 comprises 15 residues. Germline-derived CDR1 and CDR2 are SNHLY and FYNNEI. DNA for the CDR3: TGTGCCAGCAACGGACTAGCGGGAAACACAGGTACGCAGTATTTT. It translates to CASNGLAGNTGTQYF. The full variable domain, its missing parts supplied by reference TRBV2 and TRBJ2-3, is EPEVTQTPSHQVTQMGQEVILRCVPISNHLYFYWYRQILGQKVEFLVSFYNNEISEKSEIFDDQFSVERPDGSNFTLKIRSTKLEDSAMYFCASNGLAGNTGTQYFGPGTRLTVL.

CDR3 sequence reads: CAISERDGSGTQYF. CDR3 in DNA: TGTGCCATCAGCGAGCGGGACGGGAGTGGGACCCAGTACTTC. The chain carries TRBV10-3 and TRBJ2-5; 7 bases agree with TRBD2. The germline gives CDR1 ENHRY, CDR2 SYGVKD. The CDR3 covers 14 residues. The trim removed 6 bases at V and 7 bases at J, leaving 11 bases unmatched.

The chain recombines TRBV5-1 with TRBJ2-3, with D possibly matching TRBD2 (6 bases). This CDR3 comprises 16 residues. Trimming cost V 4 bases and J 1 base, with 16 bases left between them. Germline CDR1 is SGHRS and CDR2 is YFSETQ. The CDR3 nucleotides are TGCGCCAGCAGCCGAAGAACTAGCCTCGGCACAGATACGCAGTATTTT. Translation gives CASSRRTSLGTDTQYF.

This chain links TRBV11-3 with TRBJ2-5, with D unclear. The CDR3 consists of 15 residues. Germline CDR1 reads SGHNT; CDR2 reads YENEEA. Trimming removed 1 base at V and 1 base at J, with 10 bases between. The CDR3, as DNA: TGTGCCAGCAGCTTAGGGACCCGAAGCCAAGAGACCCAGTACTTC. Translated: CASSLGTRSQETQYF. The complete variable domain, with remaining parts taken from reference TRBV11-3 and TRBJ2-5, reads EAGVVQSPRYKIIEKKQPVAFWCNPISGHNTLYWYLQNLGQGPELLIRYENEEAVDDSQLPKDRFSAERLKGVDSTLKIQPAELGDSAVYLCASSLGTRSQETQYFGPGTRLLVL.

This clonotype was seen a few times. It may be a read error: a sequence one base away is much more abundant. This sequence joins TRBV2 and TRBJ1-2; weak D call: TRBD1 (5 bases). Germline lookup yields CDR1 SNHLY and CDR2 FYNNEI. The CDR3 is 11 amino acids. V was cut by 8 bases and J by 8 bases, with 12 bases left in between. CDR3 sequence (DNA): TGTGCCAGCGGTGGGGCCTTCGGCTACACCTTC. Protein sequence: CASGGAFGYTF. Full variable domain (remainder filled in from reference TRBV2 and TRBJ1-2): EPEVTQTPSHQVTQMGQEVILRCVPISNHLYFYWYRQILGQKVEFLVSFYNNEISEKSEIFDDQFSVERPDGSNFTLKIRSTKLEDSAMYFCASGGAFGYTFGSGTRLTVV.

The chain joins TRBV20-1 to TRBJ2-1; D gene ambiguous. Germline values: CDR1 DFQATT, CDR2 SNEGSKA (reference sequence). V lost 8 bases to trimming and J lost 0 bases, with 11 bases between them. The CDR3 is 13 amino acids. As DNA, the CDR3 is TGCAGTTCCCCTCCTAGCTCCTACAATGAGCAGTTCTTC. Its protein product is CSSPPSSYNEQFF.

Remarks on this clonotype: It is likely a read error: a sequence one base away is far more abundant. The CDR3 protein is CASSGQLNTEALF. The CDR3 DNA reads TGTGCCAGCTCGGGACAGCTTAACACTGAAGCTCTCTTT. The rearrangement links TRBV2 to TRBJ1-1; 7 bases match TRBD1. The CDR3 is made up of 13 amino acids. CDR1 is SNHLY and CDR2 is FYNNEI in the germline V gene.

This clonotype showed up just a few times. The chain couples TRBV14 to TRBJ2-7; 8 bases are shared with TRBD2. Germline V CDR1 and CDR2: SGHDN, FVKESK. The CDR3 covers 15 residues. The junction had 7 bases not matched to a gene; V was cut back by 4 bases and J by 2 bases. In DNA form, the CDR3 reads TGTGCCAGCAGCCCTTACCGTAGCGGGACCTACGAGCAGTACTTC. Protein sequence: CASSPYRSGTYEQYF.

This clonotype was observed many times. This chain joins TRBV7-3 and TRBJ1-1, with D uncertain. Germline V gene sequence: CDR1 SGHTA, CDR2 FQGTGA. The CDR3 spans 13 residues. V was shortened by 3 bases and J by 3 bases, with 8 bases between the two germline ends. As DNA, the CDR3 is TGTGCCAGCAGCTTCGGCCAGCACACTGAAGCTTTCTTT. This sequence encodes CASSFGQHTEAFF.

This rearrangement joins TRBV7-9 to TRBJ1-1; D unresolved. The CDR3 is made up of 14 amino acids. The V and J ends lost 3 bases and 3 bases respectively, with 11 bases between them. Germline-derived CDR1 and CDR2 are SEHNR and FQNEAQ (reference sequence). Written as DNA, the CDR3 is TGTGCCAGCAGCTTTGACATTGGGGACACTGAAGCTTTCTTT. Protein: CASSFDIGDTEAFF.

The genes are TRBV7-9 and TRBJ1-2, with 8 bases identical to TRBD1. Germline loops: CDR1 SEHNR, CDR2 FQNEAQ (reference sequence). This CDR3 has 14 residues. Trimming cost V 6 bases and J 0 bases; bases outside gene matches: 3. CDR3 in DNA: TGTGCCAGCAGACTACAGGGGGCTAACTATGGCTACACCTTC. Amino acid sequence: CASRLQGANYGYTF.

The CDR3 DNA follows: TGTGCCAGCTCACCACCCGGGACAGGGGGTTCTGGCTACACCTTC. It codes for CASSPPGTGGSGYTF. The chain employs TRBV18 and TRBJ1-2; 11 nucleotides agree with TRBD1. V shed 0 bases and J 7 bases; nucleotides not matched to a gene: 4. Germline V gives CDR1 KGHSH, CDR2 LQKENI. The CDR3 is 15 amino acids. The full variable domain, in which reference TRBV18 and TRBJ1-2 provide the parts outside the CDR3, is NAGVMQNPRHLVRRRGQEARLRCSPMKGHSHVYWYRQLPEEGLKFMVYLQKENIIDESGMPKERFSAEFPKEGPSILRIQQVVRGDSAAYFCASSPPGTGGSGYTFGSGTRLTVV.

The CDR3 spells CASSPLQGGGYTF. CDR3 coding DNA: TGTGCCAGCAGCCCCCTACAGGGTGGTGGCTACACCTTC. This chain connects TRBV7-2 to TRBJ1-2; a weak D match, TRBD1 (6 bases). The CDR3 sequence is 13 residues long. CDR1 is SGHTA, CDR2 FQGNSA, per germline. Trimming removed 5 bases from V and 7 bases from J, with 14 bases in between.